The clone carrying this T cell receptor (beta chain) has only a few counts. Its antigen is currently unknown. Per germline, CDR1 SGHTA and CDR2 FQGNSA. The CDR3 length is 15 residues. V shed 3 bases, J shed 3 bases, and the junction held 4 bases outside the gene matches. This record belongs to a study of identical twins. A universal primer site was created by template switching, with the cDNA bearing unique molecular identifiers. TCRdb analysed the 5' RACE reads with MiXCR anew, one entry per CDR3 protein. In the table there are about 1.7 million distinct CDR3 sequences, more than 30% of which are singletons. Findings and caveats of the study: The abundant beta clonotypes from cord blood had fewer insertions, and memory repertoires had none of this.

Sequenced material: cord blood. The receptor was isolated from a newborn girl in good health. The gene calls are TRBV7-2 and TRBJ1-1, with 10 bases matching TRBD1. For the CDR3, the DNA is TGTGCCAGCAGCTTCACAGGGACAGGGGACACTGAAGCTTTCTTT. Amino acids: CASSFTGTGDTEAFF.